Below are 18 T cell receptor beta chains sequenced from a single sample in a study of blood T cell repertoires in COVID-19. Profiled with immunoSEQ multiplex PCR; TCRdb holds only in-frame clones, not every one. Of around 120,000 clones in the sample, 85% to 90% were seen once. The specimen sequenced was peripheral blood. These TCRs come from a man in his fifties or sixties with acute or convalescent COVID-19.

The chain combines TRBV19 with TRBJ2-1; 10 nucleotides align to TRBD2. The CDR3 loop spans 15 amino acids. Germline-derived CDR1 and CDR2 are LNHDA and SQIVND (reference sequence). V lost 9 bases and J lost 6; bases outside the gene matches: 11. This CDR3 reads CASQQRAGGFNEQFF. DNA of the CDR3: TGTGCCAGCCAACAGCGAGCGGGAGGGTTCAATGAGCAGTTCTTC.

The chain joins TRBV29-1 to TRBJ2-3; TRBD2 matches 7 bases. V shed 3 bases and J 2 bases; nucleotides not matched to a gene: 8. Germline loops: CDR1 SQVTM, CDR2 ANQGSEA. The CDR3 runs 15 residues. The CDR3 sequence is CSVDRTRTPTDTQYF. The CDR3 bases are TGCAGCGTTGATAGGACTAGAACCCCCACAGATACGCAGTATTTT.

The chain joins TRBV6-4 to TRBJ2-7, with TRBD2 matching 8 bases. Germline CDR1 MRHNA, CDR2 SNTAGT. Losses at the gene ends were 6 bases for V and 4 bases for J; bases not matched to a gene: 11. The CDR3 has 15 residues. CDR3 loop: CASRGGSGTTYEQYF. The CDR3 nucleotides read TGTGCCAGCAGGGGCGGTAGCGGGACGACGTACGAGCAGTACTTC.

The V gene is TRBV27, the J gene TRBJ1-2, with 9 bases aligning to TRBD1. Germline CDR1 and CDR2: MNHEY and SMNVEV (reference sequence). Unmatched junction bases numbered 9, after V lost 5 bases and J lost 8 bases. This CDR3 has 14 residues. Here the CDR3 reads CASSAGTGWKGYTF. DNA of the CDR3: TGTGCCAGCAGTGCAGGGACAGGGTGGAAGGGCTACACCTTC.

J is TRBJ2-2 and V is TRBV5-6; tentative D call: TRBD1 (5 bases). The CDR3 is 16 amino acids. Germline V gene sequence: CDR1 SGHDT, CDR2 YYEEEE. V was shortened by 0 bases and J by 2 bases, with 11 bases between the two germline ends. CDR3 DNA sequence: TGTGCCAGCAGCTTGGGAACAGGCGCAAACACCGGGGAGCTGTTTTTT. It is translated as CASSLGTGANTGELFF.

J is TRBJ2-1 and V is TRBV24-1; 10 nucleotides align to TRBD1. CDR1 is KGHDR and CDR2 is SFDVKD in the germline V gene. J gave up 7 bases and V 6 bases, and 14 bases lay outside the gene matches. The CDR3 contains 17 residues. The CDR3 sequence is CATSSSSGTGVLNEQFF. CDR3 DNA: TGTGCCACCAGTTCCTCGTCCGGGACAGGGGTCTTGAATGAGCAGTTCTTC.

The chain recombines TRBV28 with TRBJ2-5; maybe TRBD1 (6 bases). Per the germline V gene, CDR1 is MDHEN and CDR2 is SYDVKM. This CDR3 is 12 amino acids long. The ends were cut back, 5 bases at V and 3 bases at J, with 7 bases in the middle. CDR3 nucleotide sequence: TGTGCCAGCAGTCAGGGGAAAGAGACCCAGTACTTC. This translates into CASSQGKETQYF.

This clone was picked up one time. The J gene is TRBJ1-4, the V gene TRBV7-2; a possible D gene is TRBD1 (6 bases). Germline assignment: CDR1 SGHTA and CDR2 FQGNSA. The CDR3 has 17 residues. V lost 2 bases to trimming and J lost 8 bases, with 21 bases between them. The CDR3: CASSLLLQGRGKEKLFF. Here the CDR3 DNA reads TGTGCCAGCAGCTTACTACTTCAGGGGAGGGGAAAAGAAAAACTGTTTTTT.

The V gene is TRBV6-5, the J gene TRBJ1-1; no clear D gene. Germline CDR1 and CDR2: MNHEY and SVGAGI. V dropped 5 bases and J dropped 5 bases, with 18 bases sitting between them. There are 15 residues in the CDR3. The CDR3 is CASSRETRLLTEAFF. DNA for the CDR3: TGTGCCAGCAGTCGAGAGACCAGACTTTTGACTGAAGCTTTCTTT.

The V call is TRBV3-1 (or the pseudogene TRBV3-2), the J call TRBJ2-7; 8 bases agree with TRBD1. Unmatched junction bases numbered 8, after V lost 4 bases and J lost 3 bases. Germline V gene lookup returns CDR1 LGHDT and CDR2 YNNKEL (reference sequence). The CDR3 consists of 15 residues. CDR3 protein: CASSRPGQGYYEQYF. CDR3 in DNA: TGTGCCAGCAGCCGGCCTGGACAGGGTTACTACGAGCAGTACTTC.

The J gene is TRBJ2-7, the V gene TRBV2, with D possibly being TRBD2 (7 bases). Germline V gene sequence: CDR1 SNHLY, CDR2 FYNNEI. CDR3 length: 14 amino acids. The germline V and J ends were trimmed by 4 bases and 4 bases, with 14 bases remaining between them. DNA of the CDR3: TGTGCCAGCAGTGGAGGGGGGGGTGTTTACGAGCAGTACTTC. Residues: CASSGGGGVYEQYF.

The chain uses TRBV27 and TRBJ2-7; D might be TRBD1 (5 bases). Trimming stripped 4 bases from V and 1 base from J, with 8 bases between. Germline-derived CDR1 and CDR2 are MNHEY and SMNVEV (reference sequence). There are 13 residues in the CDR3. DNA of the CDR3: TGTGCCAGCAGTTCCCCAGGGTCCTACGAGCAGTACTTC. Translating it yields CASSSPGSYEQYF.

As to this clone: Within the sample, other DNA sequences also encode this same CDR3. The rearrangement joins TRBV5-1 to TRBJ2-1; 11 nucleotides align to TRBD2. V was clipped by 4 bases and J by 1 base; unmatched bases: 4. CDR1 and CDR2 (germline): SGHRS, YFSETQ. The CDR3 spans 16 residues. DNA for the CDR3: TGCGCCAGCAGCCTAACTAGCGGGAGTTCCTACAATGAGCAGTTCTTC. Residues: CASSLTSGSSYNEQFF.

This chain uses TRBV10-3 with TRBJ2-5; D uncertain. Germline V CDR1 and CDR2: ENHRY, SYGVKD. Trimming cost V 4 bases and J 5 bases, with 11 bases left between them. The CDR3 has 13 residues. The CDR3 protein is CAISVKSAETQYF. CDR3 DNA sequence: TGTGCCATCAGTGTAAAGTCCGCGGAGACCCAGTACTTC.

This chain links TRBV7-2 with TRBJ2-1; D is perhaps TRBD2 (5 bases). The CDR3 loop spans 13 amino acids. CDR1 SGHTA and CDR2 FQGNSA come from the germline V gene. With 4 bases removed from V and 10 bases from J, the gap between germline ends came to 14 bases. CDR3 sequence: CASSYYTRLEQFF. CDR3 in DNA: TGTGCCAGCAGCTACTACACTCGACTAGAGCAGTTCTTC.

The gene calls are TRBV5-5 and TRBJ2-7; D may be TRBD2 (6 bases). Germline V CDR1 and CDR2: SGHKS, YYEKEE (reference sequence). Trimming removed 0 bases from V and 3 bases from J, with 10 bases in between. The CDR3 consists of 14 residues. In nucleotides, the CDR3 is TGTGCCAGCAGCTTGGCGACTAGACGCTACGAGCAGTACTTC. Amino acids: CASSLATRRYEQYF.

This sequence joins TRBV18 and TRBJ2-7; D uncertain. The germline V and J ends were trimmed by 3 bases and 0 bases, with 9 bases remaining between them. The CDR3 covers 14 residues. Germline V CDR1 and CDR2: KGHSH, LQKENI. The CDR3 is CASSPKTFSYEQYF. The CDR3 DNA reads TGTGCCAGCTCACCGAAGACATTCTCCTACGAGCAGTACTTC.

This chain uses TRBV10-1 with TRBJ2-2, with 7 nucleotides matching TRBD1. The V and J ends lost 6 bases and 4 bases, in that order; junction bases with no gene match: 8. The CDR3 extends over 15 amino acids. The germline V gene has CDR1 WNHNN and CDR2 SYGVQD (reference sequence). For the CDR3, the DNA is TGCGCCAGCAGCGGGGACAGATTGGGCACCGGGGAGCTGTTTTTT. Amino acid sequence: CASSGDRLGTGELFF.